The clone carrying this TCR beta chain was counted once. What it binds is not known. The ends were cut back, 4 bases at V and 5 bases at J, with 3 bases in the middle. The CDR3 is made up of 10 amino acids. Germline V gives CDR1 SNHLY, CDR2 FYNNEI. The sample is drawn from a study of CD8+ T cells in alopecia areata. The study's findings and limits: Scalp data also include sequences from resident alphabeta T cells of normal skin. The treated group had a single nonresponder, limiting CD8+ expansion-response conclusions. Scalp clonality and expanded CD8+ clones among the top 100 were significantly decreased by tofacitinib.

The authors extracted RNA and reverse transcribed it into cDNA as the sequencing template. Some clones are missing from TCRdb's copy, which holds only in-frame ones; the method was immunoSEQ multiplex PCR. This table holds 130,000 to 150,000 clones, 82% found once. Treatment reported: oral pan-JAK inhibitor, 5-10 mg twice daily. The sample was CD8+ T cells sorted from blood, taken at week 4, from a patient treated with tofacitinib. The receptor was derived from a human donor with alopecia areata. This chain uses TRBV2 with TRBJ2-7; D uncertain. CDR3: CASSGHEQYF. CDR3 sequence (DNA): TGTGCCAGCAGTGGTCACGAGCAGTACTTC.